The 21 T cell receptor beta chains given below trace back to one sample, sequenced in a study of T cells in Graves' hyperthyroidism and ophthalmopathy. TCR beta CDR3 regions were amplified from RNA. First-round RT-PCR with HTBI primers amplified the TCR CDR3 region. TCRdb re-analysed the multiplex PCR reads in MiXCR, keeping a single row per CDR3 protein. The sample consists of roughly 800,000 distinct CDR3 sequences, 35% to 40% of them appearing once. Sequencing used blood. Every receptor here comes from a young man with Graves' hyperthyroidism.

This clonotype was counted ten times or more. V and J are TRBV29-1 and TRBJ2-7, with 11 positions matching TRBD2. In germline, CDR1 is SQVTM, CDR2 ANQGSEA. The CDR3 loop spans 15 amino acids. The V segment lost 5 bases and the J segment 1 base; nucleotides outside the gene matches: 7. The CDR3: CSVLTSGSTSYEQYF. As DNA, the CDR3 is TGCAGCGTTCTCACTAGCGGGAGTACGTCCTACGAGCAGTACTTC.

The rearrangement links TRBV29-1 to TRBJ2-3; 7 bases are a match to TRBD1. CDR3 length equals 15 residues. The V segment lost 4 bases and the J segment 0 bases; nucleotides outside the gene matches: 7. Germline loops: CDR1 SQVTM, CDR2 ANQGSEA. The CDR3 bases are TGCAGCGTTGCCGGACAGGTGGCTAGCACAGATACGCAGTATTTT. Translated: CSVAGQVASTDTQYF.

This clonotype occurred many times. CDR3 nucleotide sequence: TGTGCCATCAGTGAAGTCCGGGAAAGAGGTCAGCCCCAGCATTTT. This sequence encodes CAISEVRERGQPQHF. The V gene is TRBV10-3, the J gene TRBJ1-5; D uncertain. Germline lookup yields CDR1 ENHRY and CDR2 SYGVKD. This CDR3 has 15 amino acids. V dropped 3 bases and J dropped 6 bases, with 15 bases sitting between them.

This clonotype came up many times. The rearrangement joins TRBV7-2 to TRBJ1-2; D ambiguous. V lost 3 bases and J 4 bases, leaving 12 bases between the germline ends. CDR3 length: 14 residues. The germline CDR1 and CDR2 sequences are SGHTA and FQGNSA. For the CDR3, the DNA is TGTGCCAGCAGCTTGCCCCAGAGCCTCTATGGCTACACCTTC. Its protein product is CASSLPQSLYGYTF. Full variable domain (outside the CDR3, taken from reference TRBV7-2 and TRBJ1-2): GAGVSQSPSNKVTEKGKDVELRCDPISGHTALYWYRQSLGQGLEFLIYFQGNSAPDKSGLPSDRFSAERTGGSVSTLTIQRTQQEDSAVYLCASSLPQSLYGYTFGSGTRLTVV.

This clonotype was seen at least ten times. The CDR3 region is CSAKDANGGNTEAFF. The CDR3 DNA reads as TGCAGTGCTAAGGACGCAAACGGGGGAAACACTGAAGCTTTCTTT. This chain connects TRBV20-1 to TRBJ1-1; a weak D match, TRBD1 (5 bases). This CDR3 contains 15 residues. Trimming left V 4 bases short and J 2 bases short, with 17 bases between. Germline V gene lookup returns CDR1 DFQATT and CDR2 SNEGSKA (reference sequence).

V is TRBV12-3 or TRBV12-4 and J is TRBJ1-5; D call uncertain. The CDR3 runs to 16 residues. Trimming cost V 5 bases and J 5 bases, with 19 bases left between them. This CDR3 reads CASSPELTRRDQPQHF. As DNA, the CDR3 is TGTGCCAGCAGTCCCGAACTGACCCGTCGGGATCAGCCCCAGCATTTT.

This clonotype was seen repeatedly, ten times or more. V usage is TRBV19 and J usage is TRBJ1-1; the D is unclear. The length of the CDR3 is 12 residues. Trimming stripped 4 bases from V and 10 bases from J, with 13 bases between. Per germline, CDR1 LNHDA and CDR2 SQIVND (reference sequence). CDR3 loop: CASSKYVDAAFF. The CDR3 coding sequence is TGTGCCAGTAGTAAGTACGTCGATGCAGCTTTCTTT.

This rearrangement joins TRBV7-9 to TRBJ1-1; no firm D call. The CDR3 has 14 residues. Trimming pared 2 bases from V and 4 bases from J, leaving 11 bases between. Germline assignment: CDR1 SEHNR and CDR2 FQNEAQ (reference sequence). The CDR3 loop reads CASSLKALGTEAFF. The CDR3 bases are TGTGCCAGCAGCTTAAAGGCTCTAGGCACTGAAGCTTTCTTT.

This clonotype was detected ten times or more. The V call is TRBV15, the J call TRBJ2-2; possibly TRBD1 or TRBD2 for D (5 bases each). The CDR3 runs 17 residues. The germline V gene has CDR1 LNHNV and CDR2 YYDKDF (reference sequence). V was clipped by 5 bases and J by 3 bases, with 19 bases between them. The CDR3 bases are TGTGCCACCAGCTTAGCGACGGAAGGGACCCACACCGGGGAGCTGTTTTTT. It encodes CATSLATEGTHTGELFF.

This clonotype was recorded a few times. The chain uses TRBV5-8 and TRBJ2-7, with 7 nucleotides matching TRBD2. The CDR3 has 17 residues. Losses at the gene ends were 4 bases for V and 2 bases for J; bases not matched to a gene: 15. Germline V gene data show CDR1 as SGHTS and CDR2 as YDEGEE. The CDR3 protein is CASSPGVSASGPYEQYF. Here the CDR3 DNA reads TGTGCCAGCAGCCCTGGCGTATCGGCTAGCGGTCCCTACGAGCAGTACTTC.

The V and J genes are TRBV7-2 and TRBJ2-7; D uncertain. This CDR3 is 16 amino acids long. From germline, CDR1 is SGHTA and CDR2 FQGNSA. Trimming stripped 1 base from V and 2 bases from J, with 15 bases between. Written as DNA, the CDR3 is TGTGCCAGCAGCTTAGTCTTCGGCGCGGTACCCTACGAGCAGTACTTC. Protein sequence: CASSLVFGAVPYEQYF.

V and J are TRBV12-3 or TRBV12-4 and TRBJ1-1, with D maybe TRBD1 (5 bases). The CDR3 length is 14 residues. V dropped 8 bases and J dropped 1 base, with 14 bases sitting between them. The CDR3 region is CASFNPGENTEAFF. The DNA for the CDR3 is TGTGCCAGCTTCAACCCGGGGGAGAACACTGAAGCTTTCTTT.

In this sample, this clonotype turned up a few times. CDR3 coding DNA: TGTGCCAGCAGTGAGGGGACTGCTCAGCCCCAGCATTTT. The encoded protein is CASSEGTAQPQHF. This chain uses TRBV2 with TRBJ1-5; D is possibly TRBD1 (5 bases). Germline V gene sequence: CDR1 SNHLY, CDR2 FYNNEI. The ends were cut back, 3 bases at V and 6 bases at J, with 9 bases in the middle. This CDR3 spans 13 amino acids.

As regards this clonotype: Given a much more abundant clone one base away, this may be a read error. Since the CDR3 does not end with the conserved phenylalanine or tryptophan, this likely comes from a read error. This rearrangement joins TRBV2 to TRBJ1-1; D gene uncertain. Germline-derived CDR1 and CDR2 are SNHLY and FYNNEI. The CDR3 runs 12 residues. Trimming took off 2 bases at V and 5 bases at J, with 6 bases between the two ends. CDR3 region: CASSEFETEAFL. CDR3 nucleotides: TGTGCCAGCAGTGAATTCGAGACTGAAGCTTTCCTT.

This clonotype was observed a handful of times. The chain has TRBV20-1 and TRBJ1-1; D gene ambiguous. Germline V gene sequence: CDR1 DFQATT, CDR2 SNEGSKA (reference sequence). V dropped 2 bases and J dropped 1 base, with 14 bases sitting between them. CDR3 length: 15 residues. Here the CDR3 reads CSARFFSDQNTEAFF. As DNA, the CDR3 is TGCAGTGCTAGATTTTTTTCGGACCAGAACACTGAAGCTTTCTTT.

V is TRBV25-1 and J is TRBJ1-3; D is ambiguous. CDR1 is MGHDK and CDR2 is SYGVNS in the germline V gene. The CDR3 totals 12 residues. The V end was cut by 7 bases, the J end by 8 bases, with 12 bases between. CDR3 in amino acids: CASMPGSDTIYF. The CDR3 nucleotides read TGTGCCAGCATGCCGGGGTCGGACACCATATATTTT.

This clonotype turned up a few times. This sequence joins TRBV7-6 and TRBJ1-1; possible D gene TRBD1, 5 bases. Trimming took off 6 bases at V and 1 base at J, with 9 bases between the two ends. The CDR3 runs to 13 residues. In germline, CDR1 is SGHVS, CDR2 FNYEAQ. The CDR3 nucleotides read TGTGCCAGCAGTTGGGGGTGGAACACTGAAGCTTTCTTT. Encoded protein: CASSWGWNTEAFF. The whole variable domain, filled in from reference TRBV7-6 and TRBJ1-1, reads GAGVSQSPRYKVTKRGQDVALRCDPISGHVSLYWYRQALGQGPEFLTYFNYEAQQDKSGLPNDRFSAERPEGSISTLTIQRTEQRDSAMYRCASSWGWNTEAFFGQGTRLTVV.

A single count supports this clonotype. The V gene is TRBV7-3, the J gene TRBJ1-3; TRBD1 aligns across 7 bases. Germline-derived CDR1 and CDR2 are SGHTA and FQGTGA. The CDR3 is 15 amino acids. J gave up 0 bases and V 11 bases, and 10 bases lay outside the gene matches. CDR3 region: CARRQGTSSGNTIYF. In DNA, the CDR3 is TGTGCCCGCCGACAGGGAACATCCTCTGGAAACACCATATATTTT.

The chain employs TRBV7-2 and TRBJ1-2; no definite D call. Germline V gene data show CDR1 as SGHTA and CDR2 as FQGNSA. The ends were cut back, 5 bases at V and 4 bases at J, with 17 bases in the middle. The length of the CDR3 is 15 residues. Here the CDR3 reads CASSRRTVPVYGYTF. CDR3 DNA sequence: TGTGCCAGCAGCCGAAGGACCGTACCAGTCTATGGCTACACCTTC. The full variable domain, its missing parts supplied by reference TRBV7-2 and TRBJ1-2, is GAGVSQSPSNKVTEKGKDVELRCDPISGHTALYWYRQSLGQGLEFLIYFQGNSAPDKSGLPSDRFSAERTGGSVSTLTIQRTQQEDSAVYLCASSRRTVPVYGYTFGSGTRLTVV.

As DNA, the CDR3 is TGTGCCATCAGTGAGGGGTTTCTAACTGGCTACACCTTC. This codes for CAISEGFLTGYTF. The V call is TRBV10-3, the J call TRBJ1-2, with D uncertain. The V end was cut by 2 bases, the J end by 7 bases, with 11 bases between. The CDR3 loop spans 13 amino acids. Per the germline V gene, CDR1 is ENHRY and CDR2 is SYGVKD.

A note on this clonotype: With a much larger clone just one base away, this may be a read error. The chain joins TRBV29-1 to TRBJ1-2, with 9 positions matching TRBD1. V was pared by 4 bases and J by 12 bases, with 3 bases of the junction left unmatched. The CDR3 has 10 amino acids. Germline V gene data show CDR1 as SQVTM and CDR2 as ANQGSEA. CDR3 region: CSVATGGDTF. The CDR3 coding sequence is TGCAGCGTTGCGACAGGGGGGGACACCTTC.